A single sample is the source of the 3 T cell receptor beta chains below, sequenced in a study of T cells in Graves' hyperthyroidism and ophthalmopathy. The investigators amplified TCR beta CDR3 regions from RNA transcripts. First-round RT-PCR targeting the TCR CDR3 was performed with the HTBI primer set. TCRdb passed the multiplex PCR reads through MiXCR, listing each CDR3 protein once. The repertoire has approximately 330,000 distinct CDR3 sequences, 18% of them found once; the top ten carry approximately 49%. The sample consisted of blood. The receptors come from a woman aged 50 to 60 with Graves' hyperthyroidism.

Many counts were recorded for this clonotype. This rearrangement joins TRBV7-3 to TRBJ2-5, with D hard to call. V was trimmed by 7 bases and J by 0 bases, leaving 0 bases between them. Germline loops: CDR1 SGHTA, CDR2 FQGTGA. The CDR3 loop spans 10 amino acids. This chain's CDR3 is CASNQETQYF. CDR3 in DNA: TGTGCCAGCAACCAAGAGACCCAGTACTTC.

This clonotype showed up just a few times. The chain couples TRBV5-6 to TRBJ2-1, with D possibly matching TRBD2 (5 bases). Trimming stripped 9 bases from V and 5 bases from J, with 27 bases between. The CDR3 extends over 17 amino acids. Germline CDR1 and CDR2: SGHDT and YYEEEE. The CDR3 is CANPRPRWISGNNEQFF. The CDR3 nucleotides are TGTGCCAACCCTCGCCCTCGCTGGATCAGCGGTAACAATGAGCAGTTCTTC.

The sample holds many counts of this clonotype. This chain's CDR3 is CASGGGQANSNQPQHF. The CDR3 bases are TGTGCCAGCGGGGGAGGACAGGCAAATAGCAATCAGCCCCAGCATTTT. The rearrangement uses TRBV2 and TRBJ1-5, with 7 positions matching TRBD1. CDR1 and CDR2 (germline): SNHLY, FYNNEI. The CDR3 contains 16 residues. V was clipped by 8 bases and J by 0 bases; unmatched bases: 10.